Each of the 10 T cell receptor beta chains below was sequenced from the same sample in a study of blood T cell repertoires in COVID-19. Assay used: immunoSEQ multiplex PCR; TCRdb lists only in-frame clones, some missing. The sample consists of 250,000 or so clones, roughly 90% of them appearing once. Sequenced: peripheral blood. The receptors shown here come from a woman in her twenties or thirties with active or convalescent COVID-19.

This sequence joins TRBV16 and TRBJ1-2; D not certain. CDR1 and CDR2 from the germline V gene are KGHSY and FQNENV. The V end lost 4 bases, the J end lost 4 bases, and 10 bases lay between the germline ends. This CDR3 has 13 amino acids. The CDR3 reads CASSPTPSYGYTF. DNA of the CDR3: TGTGCCAGCAGCCCTACCCCTAGCTATGGCTACACCTTC.

This chain connects TRBV11-2 to TRBJ2-5, with 8 bases fitting TRBD2. Germline CDR1 reads SGHAT; CDR2 reads FQNNGV. The trim removed 0 bases at V and 5 bases at J, leaving 5 bases unmatched. This CDR3 comprises 15 residues. The CDR3 DNA sequence: TGTGCCAGCAGCTTAGATCTTGGCGGGGGGGAGACCCAGTACTTC. The encoded protein is CASSLDLGGGETQYF.

The chain employs TRBV6-2 or TRBV6-3 and TRBJ2-4; a weak D match, TRBD2 (7 bases). The V end was cut by 6 bases, the J end by 3 bases, with 18 bases between. Germline CDR1 MNHEY, CDR2 SVGEGT. This CDR3 region has 16 residues. The CDR3 nucleotides are TGTGCCAGCAGCTCGGGGGGCCAGGTTTTCAAAAACATTCAGTACTTC. This sequence encodes CASSSGGQVFKNIQYF.

The CDR3 nucleotides are TGTGCCAGCAGCTTAGATCCGGGGGAGACCCAGTACTTC. Encoded protein: CASSLDPGETQYF. The V gene is TRBV11-3, the J gene TRBJ2-5; maybe TRBD2 (5 bases). Deletions cut 0 bases from V and 5 bases from J, with 7 bases between. This CDR3 is 13 amino acids long. Looked up from germline, CDR1 is SGHNT and CDR2 is YENEEA.

V is TRBV9 and J is TRBJ2-1; 8 nucleotides agree with TRBD2. V lost 4 bases to trimming and J lost 9 bases; unmatched junction nucleotides: 3. CDR3 size: 12 residues. Germline V gene data show CDR1 as SGDLS and CDR2 as YYNGEE. The CDR3 nucleotides read TGTGCCAGCAGCCCCGGGGGGGGTGAGCAGTTCTTC. Amino acids: CASSPGGGEQFF.

The CDR3: CASSLEWLGSAGRTGNEKLFF. The DNA for the CDR3 is TGTGCCAGCAGCTTAGAGTGGTTGGGCAGTGCCGGCAGAACGGGGAATGAAAAACTGTTTTTT. The gene calls are TRBV11-3 and TRBJ1-4; no definite D call. Trimming removed 0 bases from V and 5 bases from J, with 28 bases in between. Germline CDR1 SGHNT, CDR2 YENEEA. This CDR3 comprises 21 residues.

With respect to this clone: Other DNA variants within this sample encode the same CDR3. V usage is TRBV5-6 and J usage is TRBJ2-2; TRBD2 agrees at 12 bases. The CDR3 runs to 16 residues. Germline lookup yields CDR1 SGHDT and CDR2 YYEEEE. Trimming removed 4 bases from V and 2 bases from J; junction bases left unmatched: 3. CDR3 region: CASSLGLAGNTGELFF. As DNA, the CDR3 is TGTGCCAGCAGCCTCGGACTAGCGGGAAACACCGGGGAGCTGTTTTTT.

CDR3 nucleotide sequence: TGTGCCAGCAGTCAGACAGGGGCAGATACGCAGTATTTT. This sequence encodes CASSQTGADTQYF. The chain is built from TRBV7-3 and TRBJ2-3; the match to TRBD1 covers 8 bases. The germline V gene encodes CDR1 SGHTA and CDR2 FQGTGA. The CDR3 consists of 13 residues. The V gene end was trimmed by 6 bases and the J gene end by 4 bases; junction bases not matched to a gene: 3.

The genes are TRBV2 and TRBJ1-2; D is undetermined. The V gene's germline CDR1 is SNHLY and CDR2 FYNNEI. Trimming removed 2 bases from V and 8 bases from J, with 15 bases in between. This CDR3 contains 14 residues. The CDR3 protein is CASSEITLSGGYTF. The CDR3 DNA reads TGTGCCAGCAGTGAAATAACGCTATCGGGAGGCTACACCTTC.

The CDR3, as DNA: TGTGCCAGCAGCTTGGGACTAGCCAGGGGGACCCAGTACTTC. It specifies CASSLGLARGTQYF. The chain joins TRBV7-8 to TRBJ2-5, with 9 positions matching TRBD2. CDR1 and CDR2 (germline): SGHVS, FQNEAQ. V trimming: 3 bases; J trimming: 7 bases; junction bases outside the gene matches: 6. There are 14 residues in the CDR3.